The following is a T cell receptor (beta chain) sequence with its context. The antigen is not known. What was amplified from RNA transcripts were TCR beta CDR3 regions. First-round RT-PCR with HTBI primers amplified the TCR CDR3 region. TCRdb reprocessed the multiplex PCR reads via MiXCR and lists one record per CDR3 protein. The sample lists around 350,000 distinct CDR3 sequences; around 16% were seen once. This record comes from a study of T cells in Graves' hyperthyroidism and ophthalmopathy. Overall study context: Peripheral blood was drawn at first diagnosis, prior to all treatment. General observations from the study: Blood also held most thyroid clonotypes expanded beyond 0.001.

The CDR3 runs to 17 residues. The V gene's germline CDR1 is SGDLS and CDR2 YYNGEE. The germline V and J ends were trimmed by 4 bases and 0 bases, with 16 bases remaining between them. The sequence came from a woman under 30 with Graves' hyperthyroidism that later progressed to Graves' ophthalmopathy. V is TRBV9 and J is TRBJ2-2; D ambiguous. Sequenced material: blood. The CDR3 DNA follows: TGTGCCAGCAGCTACTATTTCACTCCTCCGAACACCGGGGAGCTGTTTTTT. Residues: CASSYYFTPPNTGELFF.